Listed here are 6 T cell receptor beta chains from one sample, sequenced in a study of spatial heterogeneity in lung cancer. The sample's time point: sample taken at primary tumor resection. TCRdb reprocessed the 5' RACE reads with MiXCR, giving one entry per CDR3 protein. The sample shows under 80,000 distinct CDR3 sequences, approximately 6% of them seen only once. The source material was PBMCs, sampled at surgery. Every receptor here comes from a female donor with early-stage non-small cell lung cancer.

This clonotype was counted a few times. CDR3 DNA sequence: TGTGCCAGCAGCCCCCAGACGGATCCTAGCACAGATACGCAGTATTTT. Its translation is CASSPQTDPSTDTQYF. The rearrangement uses TRBV7-2 and TRBJ2-3; no clear D gene. Trimming removed 5 bases from V and 0 bases from J, with 15 bases in between. The CDR3 covers 16 residues. Germline V gene lookup returns CDR1 SGHTA and CDR2 FQGNSA.

This clonotype was observed many times. This rearrangement joins TRBV20-1 to TRBJ2-3; D possibly uses TRBD1 or TRBD2 (5 bases each). This CDR3 contains 14 residues. V was clipped by 2 bases and J by 1 base, with 10 bases between them. The germline V gene has CDR1 DFQATT and CDR2 SNEGSKA (reference sequence). For the CDR3, the DNA is TGCAGTGCTAGACGGGGACGGGGCACAGATACGCAGTATTTT. Translation gives CSARRGRGTDTQYF.

The chain is built from TRBV6-1 and TRBJ2-5; maybe TRBD1 (6 bases). V was cut by 5 bases and J by 1 base, with 20 bases left in between. Germline CDR1 is MNHNS and CDR2 is SASEGT. This CDR3 is 17 amino acids long. CDR3 coding DNA: TGTGCCAGCAGTTGGAGGACAGCCCCTCACCCCCAAGAGACCCAGTACTTC. Amino acid sequence: CASSWRTAPHPQETQYF.

The rearrangement joins TRBV7-8 to TRBJ2-3, with D uncertain. This CDR3 is built from 13 residues. Deletions cut 4 bases from V and 2 bases from J, with 7 bases between. Germline loops: CDR1 SGHVS, CDR2 FQNEAQ. CDR3 in DNA: TGTGCCAGCAGCTATGGGTTCACAGATACGCAGTATTTT. This translates into CASSYGFTDTQYF.

The sample holds many counts of this clonotype. The V call is TRBV20-1, the J call TRBJ2-3; 8 bases fit TRBD1. The CDR3 sequence is 16 residues long. Germline CDR1 reads DFQATT; CDR2 reads SNEGSKA (reference sequence). Trimming took 1 base from V and 2 from J; bases not matched to a gene: 8. The CDR3 is CSARVGAGGSTDTQYF. CDR3 nucleotides: TGCAGTGCTAGAGTGGGGGCAGGGGGCTCCACAGATACGCAGTATTTT.

There are many counts of this clonotype. This chain connects TRBV9 to TRBJ1-1; D uncertain. The length of the CDR3 is 13 residues. V was trimmed by 4 bases and J by 5 bases, leaving 12 bases between them. CDR1 SGDLS and CDR2 YYNGEE come from the germline V gene. Written as DNA, the CDR3 is TGTGCCAGCAGCCCGTGGGAGGGAACTGAAGCTTTCTTT. Its translation: CASSPWEGTEAFF.